Included here is one T cell receptor (beta chain) sequence, with context. As yet, its antigen is unknown. This record belongs to a study of T-cell memory formation after mild COVID-19. Study-wide results and limits: CD4/CD8 balance held among clones contracting day 15 to 85, and later expanders leaned CD4+.

Germline V gene sequence: CDR1 MNHNY, CDR2 SVGAGI (reference sequence). Trimming took 5 bases from V and 3 from J, leaving 13 bases between them. The CDR3 sequence is 14 residues long. A single record per CDR3 protein comes from TCRdb applying MiXCR to the 5' RACE reads. The sample holds around 100,000 distinct CDR3 sequences, 11% seen once. The TCR originated in a man between 18 and 29 years old who had mild COVID-19 (a few samples of this study predate the infection). Cell type and time point are not known. The chain uses TRBV6-6 and TRBJ1-2; perhaps TRBD1 as D (5 bases). The sample comprised PBMCs or a T cell subset sorted from them (not recorded which). The DNA for the CDR3 is TGTGCCAGCAGTCTCTACGGGGGGGACTATGGCTACACCTTC. Its protein is CASSLYGGDYGYTF.